The 2 T cell receptor beta chains below come from one sample, sequenced in a study of technical replicates of blood from a few donors. Produced via immunoSEQ multiplex PCR; TCRdb's table is partial and in-frame only. The profile shows about 83,000 clones, under 95% of them singletons. Sequenced material: T cells isolated from PBMCs. Receptors were obtained from a human donor in good health.

The gene calls are TRBV28 and TRBJ2-7; D perhaps matches TRBD1 (5 bases). This CDR3 comprises 13 residues. In germline, CDR1 is MDHEN, CDR2 SYDVKM. Trimming shortened V by 6 bases and J by 0 bases, and 9 bases separated the two germline ends. CDR3 residues: CASRGPSSYEQYF. In DNA form, the CDR3 reads TGTGCCAGCAGGGGGCCGAGCTCCTACGAGCAGTACTTC.

The CDR3 reads CASSERGDSTLLNTEAFF. CDR3 in DNA: TGCGCCAGCAGTGAAAGGGGTGACAGTACCCTTCTGAACACTGAAGCTTTCTTT. This chain connects TRBV10-2 to TRBJ1-1, with TRBD1 as a possible D gene (5 bases). Germline V gene lookup returns CDR1 WSHSY and CDR2 SAAADI. CDR3 length: 18 residues. V shed 3 bases and J shed 0 bases, with 20 bases lying between them.